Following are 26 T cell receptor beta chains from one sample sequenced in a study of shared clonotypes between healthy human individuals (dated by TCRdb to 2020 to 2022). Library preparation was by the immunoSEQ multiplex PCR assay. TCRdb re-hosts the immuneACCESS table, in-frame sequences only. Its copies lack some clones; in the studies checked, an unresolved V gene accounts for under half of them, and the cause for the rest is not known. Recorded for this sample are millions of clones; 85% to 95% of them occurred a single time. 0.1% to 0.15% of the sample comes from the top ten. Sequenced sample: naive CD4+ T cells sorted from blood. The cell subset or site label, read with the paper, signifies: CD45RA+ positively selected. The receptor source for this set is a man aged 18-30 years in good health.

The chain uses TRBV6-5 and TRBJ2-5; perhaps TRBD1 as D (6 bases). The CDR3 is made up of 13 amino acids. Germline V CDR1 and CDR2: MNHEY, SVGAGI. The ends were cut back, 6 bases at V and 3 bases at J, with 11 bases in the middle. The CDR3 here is CASRGAGEETQYF. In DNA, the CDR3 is TGTGCCAGCAGAGGGGCAGGGGAAGAGACCCAGTACTTC.

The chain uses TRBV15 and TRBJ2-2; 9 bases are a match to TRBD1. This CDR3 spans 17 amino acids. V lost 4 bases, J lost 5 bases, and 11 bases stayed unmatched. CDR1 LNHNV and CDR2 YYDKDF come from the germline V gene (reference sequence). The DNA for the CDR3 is TGTGCCACCAGCACCGAGGCCGGGACAGGGCGGACCGGGGAGCTGTTTTTT. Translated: CATSTEAGTGRTGELFF.

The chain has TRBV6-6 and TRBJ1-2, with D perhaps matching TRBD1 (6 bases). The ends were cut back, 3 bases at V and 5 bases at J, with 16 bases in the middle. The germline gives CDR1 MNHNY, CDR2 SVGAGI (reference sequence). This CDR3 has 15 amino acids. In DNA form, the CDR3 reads TGTGCCAGCAGTTATGGTTTGGGACAAGCATATGGCTACACCTTC. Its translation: CASSYGLGQAYGYTF.

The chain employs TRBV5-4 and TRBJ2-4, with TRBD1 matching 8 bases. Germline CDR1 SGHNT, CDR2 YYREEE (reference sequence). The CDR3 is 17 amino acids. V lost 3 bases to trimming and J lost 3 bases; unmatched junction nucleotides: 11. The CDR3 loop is CASSWNHRGSGKNIQYF. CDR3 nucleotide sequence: TGTGCCAGCAGCTGGAACCACAGGGGGTCGGGCAAAAACATTCAGTACTTC.

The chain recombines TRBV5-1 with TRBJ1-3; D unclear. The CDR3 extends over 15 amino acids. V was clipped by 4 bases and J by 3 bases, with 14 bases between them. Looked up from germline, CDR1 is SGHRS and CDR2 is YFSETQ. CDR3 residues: CASSPQSPFGNTIYF. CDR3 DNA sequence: TGCGCCAGCAGCCCCCAGTCCCCCTTTGGAAACACCATATATTTT. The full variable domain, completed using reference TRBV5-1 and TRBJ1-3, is KAGVTQTPRYLIKTRGQQVTLSCSPISGHRSVSWYQQTPGQGLQFLFEYFSETQRNKGNFPGRFSGRQFSNSRSEMNVSTLELGDSALYLCASSPQSPFGNTIYFGEGSWLTVV.

CDR3: CASRAGQLSSYNSPLHF. CDR3 DNA sequence: TGCGCCAGCAGGGCGGGACAGTTGAGCTCCTATAATTCACCCCTCCACTTT. This chain joins TRBV5-1 and TRBJ1-6; 7 bases match TRBD1. The CDR3 consists of 17 residues. Germline CDR1 SGHRS, CDR2 YFSETQ. Trimming at V came to 5 bases and at J to 0 bases, leaving 8 bases not matched to a gene.

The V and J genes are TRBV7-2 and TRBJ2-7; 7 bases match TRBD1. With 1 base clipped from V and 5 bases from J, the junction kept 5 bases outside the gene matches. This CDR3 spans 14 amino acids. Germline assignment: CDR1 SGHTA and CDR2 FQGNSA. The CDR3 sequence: CASSLGQGIHEQYF. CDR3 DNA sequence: TGTGCCAGCAGCTTAGGACAGGGAATCCACGAGCAGTACTTC.

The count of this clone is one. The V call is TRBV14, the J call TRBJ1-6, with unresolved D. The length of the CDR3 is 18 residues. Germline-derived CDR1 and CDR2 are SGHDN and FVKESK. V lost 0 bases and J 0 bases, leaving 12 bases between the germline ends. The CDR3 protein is CASSQDVGRSSYNSPLHF. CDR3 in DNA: TGTGCCAGCAGCCAAGATGTTGGGAGGAGCTCCTATAATTCACCCCTCCACTTT.

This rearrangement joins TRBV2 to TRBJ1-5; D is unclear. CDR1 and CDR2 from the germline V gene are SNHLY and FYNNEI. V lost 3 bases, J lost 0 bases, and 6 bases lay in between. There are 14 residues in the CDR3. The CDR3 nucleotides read TGTGCCAGCAGTGATTTGACTAGCAATCAGCCCCAGCATTTT. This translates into CASSDLTSNQPQHF.

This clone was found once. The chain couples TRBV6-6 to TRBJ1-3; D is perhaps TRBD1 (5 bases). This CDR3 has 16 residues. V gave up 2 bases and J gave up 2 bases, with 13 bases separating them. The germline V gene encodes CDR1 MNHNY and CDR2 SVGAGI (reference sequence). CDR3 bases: TGTGCCAGCAGTTACGGGACTGTCACGGCTGGAAACACCATATATTTT. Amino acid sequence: CASSYGTVTAGNTIYF.

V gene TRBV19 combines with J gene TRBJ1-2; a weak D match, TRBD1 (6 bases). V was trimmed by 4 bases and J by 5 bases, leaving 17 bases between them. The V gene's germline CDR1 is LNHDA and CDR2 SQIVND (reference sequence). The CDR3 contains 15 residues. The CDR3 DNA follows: TGTGCCAGTAGTACCTCCGGGACATCAGAATATGGCTACACCTTC. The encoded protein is CASSTSGTSEYGYTF.

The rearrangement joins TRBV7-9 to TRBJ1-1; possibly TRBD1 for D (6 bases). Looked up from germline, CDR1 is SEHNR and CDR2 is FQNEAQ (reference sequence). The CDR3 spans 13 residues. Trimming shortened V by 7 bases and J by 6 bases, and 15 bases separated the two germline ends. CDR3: CASTLTGSAEAFF. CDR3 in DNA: TGTGCCAGCACCCTCACAGGGAGTGCTGAAGCTTTCTTT.

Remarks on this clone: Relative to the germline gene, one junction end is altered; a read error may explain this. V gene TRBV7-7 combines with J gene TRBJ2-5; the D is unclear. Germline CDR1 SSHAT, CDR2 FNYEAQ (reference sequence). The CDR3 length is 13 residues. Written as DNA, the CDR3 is TGTGCTAGCAGCTTCACCTTCGTTGAGACCCAGTACTTC. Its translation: CASSFTFVETQYF.

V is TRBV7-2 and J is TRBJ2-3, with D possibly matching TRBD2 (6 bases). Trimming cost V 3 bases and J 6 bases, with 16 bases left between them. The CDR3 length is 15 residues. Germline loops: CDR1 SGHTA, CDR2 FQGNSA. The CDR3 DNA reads TGTGCCAGCAGCTTGGGACTCCCTAATGTGGATACGCAGTATTTT. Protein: CASSLGLPNVDTQYF. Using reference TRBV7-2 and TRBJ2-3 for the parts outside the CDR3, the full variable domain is GAGVSQSPSNKVTEKGKDVELRCDPISGHTALYWYRQSLGQGLEFLIYFQGNSAPDKSGLPSDRFSAERTGGSVSTLTIQRTQQEDSAVYLCASSLGLPNVDTQYFGPGTRLTVL.

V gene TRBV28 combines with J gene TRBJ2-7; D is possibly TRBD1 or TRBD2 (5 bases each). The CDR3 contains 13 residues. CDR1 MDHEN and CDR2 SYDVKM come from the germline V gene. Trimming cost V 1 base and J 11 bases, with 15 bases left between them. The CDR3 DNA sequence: TGTGCCAGCAGTTTATCAGGGTTCTACGGGGAGTACTTC. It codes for CASSLSGFYGEYF.

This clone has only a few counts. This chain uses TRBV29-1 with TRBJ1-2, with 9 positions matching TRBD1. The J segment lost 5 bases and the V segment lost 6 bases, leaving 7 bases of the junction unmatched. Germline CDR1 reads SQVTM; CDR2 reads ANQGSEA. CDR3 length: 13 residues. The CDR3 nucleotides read TGCAGCGTCGGAGGGGGACAGGGTTATGGCTACACCTTC. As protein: CSVGGGQGYGYTF.

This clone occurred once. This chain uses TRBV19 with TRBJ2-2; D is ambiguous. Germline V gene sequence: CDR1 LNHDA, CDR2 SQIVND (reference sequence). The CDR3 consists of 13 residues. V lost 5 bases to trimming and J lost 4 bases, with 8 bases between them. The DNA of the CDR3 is TGTGCCAGTAGTGTCGGATTCACCGGGGAGCTGTTTTTT. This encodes CASSVGFTGELFF. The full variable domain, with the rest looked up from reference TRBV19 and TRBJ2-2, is DGGITQSPKYLFRKEGQNVTLSCEQNLNHDAMYWYRQDPGQGLRLIYYSQIVNDFQKGDIAEGYSVSREKKESFPLTVTSAQKNPTAFYLCASSVGFTGELFFGEGSRLTVL.

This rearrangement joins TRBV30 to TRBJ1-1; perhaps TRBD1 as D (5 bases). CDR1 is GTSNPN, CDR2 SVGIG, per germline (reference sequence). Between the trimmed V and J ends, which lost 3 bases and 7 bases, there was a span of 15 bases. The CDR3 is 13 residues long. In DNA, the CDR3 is TGTGCCTGGAGGGTGGCAGGAGGGGTTGAAGCTTTCTTT. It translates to CAWRVAGGVEAFF.

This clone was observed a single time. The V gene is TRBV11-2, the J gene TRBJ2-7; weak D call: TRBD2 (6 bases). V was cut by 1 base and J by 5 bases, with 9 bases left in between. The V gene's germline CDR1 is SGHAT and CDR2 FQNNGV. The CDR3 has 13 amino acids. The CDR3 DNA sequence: TGTGCCAGCAGCTTAGCTAGCGAGCACGAGCAGTACTTC. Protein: CASSLASEHEQYF.

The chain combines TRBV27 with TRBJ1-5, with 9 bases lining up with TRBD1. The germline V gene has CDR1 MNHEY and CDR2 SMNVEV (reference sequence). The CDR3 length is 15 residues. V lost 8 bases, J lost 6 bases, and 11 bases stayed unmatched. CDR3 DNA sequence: TGTGCCAGCGCAAGACAGGGGGATGTTGGTCAGCCCCAGCATTTT. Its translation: CASARQGDVGQPQHF.

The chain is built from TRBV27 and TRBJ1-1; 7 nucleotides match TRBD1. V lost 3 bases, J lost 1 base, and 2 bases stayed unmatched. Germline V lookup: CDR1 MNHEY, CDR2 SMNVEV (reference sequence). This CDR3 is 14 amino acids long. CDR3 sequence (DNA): TGTGCCAGCAGTTTGGACAGGACGAACACTGAAGCTTTCTTT. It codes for CASSLDRTNTEAFF.

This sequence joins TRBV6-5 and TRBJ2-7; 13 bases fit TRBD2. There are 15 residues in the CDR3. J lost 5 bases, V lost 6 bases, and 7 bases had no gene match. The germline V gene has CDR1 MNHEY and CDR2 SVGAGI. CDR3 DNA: TGTGCCAGCAGGGATTGGACTAGCGGGAGAAACGAGCAGTACTTC. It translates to CASRDWTSGRNEQYF.

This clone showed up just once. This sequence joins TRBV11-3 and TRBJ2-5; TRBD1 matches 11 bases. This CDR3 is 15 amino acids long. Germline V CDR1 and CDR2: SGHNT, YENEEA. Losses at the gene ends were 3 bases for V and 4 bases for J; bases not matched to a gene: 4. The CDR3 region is CASSFSGQGGETQYF. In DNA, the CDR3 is TGTGCCAGCAGCTTCTCGGGACAGGGGGGAGAGACCCAGTACTTC.

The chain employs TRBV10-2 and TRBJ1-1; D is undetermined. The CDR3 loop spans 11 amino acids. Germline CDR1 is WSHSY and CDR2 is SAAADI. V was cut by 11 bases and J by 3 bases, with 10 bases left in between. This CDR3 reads CAASRDTEAFF. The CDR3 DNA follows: TGCGCCGCCTCTCGGGACACTGAAGCTTTCTTT.

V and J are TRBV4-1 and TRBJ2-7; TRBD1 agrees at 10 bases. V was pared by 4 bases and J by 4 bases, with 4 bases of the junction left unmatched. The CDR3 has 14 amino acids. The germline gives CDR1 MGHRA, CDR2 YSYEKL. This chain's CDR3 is CASSLRDRGYEQYF. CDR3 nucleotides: TGCGCCAGCAGCCTACGGGACAGGGGTTACGAGCAGTACTTC.

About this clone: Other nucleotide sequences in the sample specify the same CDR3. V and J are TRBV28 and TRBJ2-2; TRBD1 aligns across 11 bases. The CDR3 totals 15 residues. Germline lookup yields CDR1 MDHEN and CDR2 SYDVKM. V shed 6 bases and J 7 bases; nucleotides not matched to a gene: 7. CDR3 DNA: TGTGCCAGCAGCTCTGGACAGGGGGCAGGCGGGGAGCTGTTTTTT. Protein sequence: CASSSGQGAGGELFF.